Presented here are 2 T cell receptor beta chains from one specimen sequenced in a study of CD8+CD57+ T cells in acquired aplastic anemia. Genomic DNA provided the template from which TCR beta VDJ and CDR3 profiles were obtained. From the reads, TCRdb called clonotypes with MiXCR, one entry per CDR3 protein. The sample has under 150,000 distinct CDR3 sequences; around two fifths are singletons. The specimen was sorted CD4+, CD8+, or CD8+CD57+ T cells (not recorded which) from PBMCs. Receptor source: a human donor in good health, serving as a control.

In its sample, this clonotype was seen many times. The V and J genes are TRBV12-5 and TRBJ2-3; D is uncertain. CDR3 size: 18 residues. CDR1 LGHNT and CDR2 FRNRAP come from the germline V gene. The V gene lost 2 bases and the J gene lost 2 bases, with 20 bases spanning the gap. CDR3 bases: TGTGCTAGTGGTTTGCTTCAGGACGGAAGAGTGTACACAGATACGCAGTATTTT. It yields the protein CASGLLQDGRVYTDTQYF.

This clonotype appeared many times. The rearrangement uses TRBV19 and TRBJ1-3, with TRBD1 as a possible D gene (6 bases). V lost 7 bases and J 4 bases, leaving 17 bases between the germline ends. Germline V lookup: CDR1 LNHDA, CDR2 SQIVND (reference sequence). The CDR3 is made up of 15 amino acids. The CDR3 nucleotides read TGTGCCAGTAAGCGAGGGGGTCGACTCGGAAACACCATATATTTT. Amino acid sequence: CASKRGGRLGNTIYF.